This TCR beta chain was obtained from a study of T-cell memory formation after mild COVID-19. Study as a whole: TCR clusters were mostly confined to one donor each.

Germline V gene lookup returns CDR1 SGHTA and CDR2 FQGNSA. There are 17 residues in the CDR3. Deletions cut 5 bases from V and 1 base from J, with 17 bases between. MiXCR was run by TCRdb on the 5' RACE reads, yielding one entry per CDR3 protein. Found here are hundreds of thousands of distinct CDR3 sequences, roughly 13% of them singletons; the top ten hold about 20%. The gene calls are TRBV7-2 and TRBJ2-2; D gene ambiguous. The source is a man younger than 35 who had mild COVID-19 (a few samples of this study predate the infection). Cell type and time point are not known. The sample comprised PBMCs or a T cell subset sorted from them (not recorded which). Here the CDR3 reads CASSRAPTRKNTGELFF. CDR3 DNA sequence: TGTGCCAGCAGCAGGGCCCCGACGAGAAAGAACACCGGGGAGCTGTTTTTT.